The next 10 T cell receptor beta chains were all read from a single sample in a study of T-cell reconstitution after alpha-beta-depleted transplantation in children. Unique molecular identifiers were incorporated during preparation of the TCRbeta library. In TCRdb, the PCR reads were re-called with MiXCR into one record per CDR3 protein. The top ten hold approximately 6% of the sample, which has 220,000 or so distinct CDR3 sequences, roughly 8.2% seen once. Sequencing used PBMCs, mostly from graft donor cells, obtained 180 days after TCRalphabeta/CD19-depleted stem cell transplant. Receptors were obtained from a male patient aged 10 to 17 who had a stem cell transplant for acute lymphoblastic leukemia, so the T cells may come from the graft donor.

This clonotype was found once. A much more abundant neighbour one base away suggests this may be a read error. The chain joins TRBV20-1 to TRBJ2-7; tentative D call: TRBD2 (6 bases). V dropped 0 bases and J dropped 5 bases, with 14 bases sitting between them. The CDR3 spans 14 residues. The germline gives CDR1 DFQATT, CDR2 SNEGSKA (reference sequence). CDR3 region: CSARDLSREDEQYF. In DNA, the CDR3 is TGCAGTGCTAGAGATCTCAGCAGGGAGGACGAGCAGTACTTC.

This clonotype was counted ten times or more. The chain joins TRBV3-1 to TRBJ2-1; D possibly corresponds to TRBD2 (5 bases). The CDR3 covers 16 residues. With 1 base removed from V and 7 bases from J, the gap between germline ends came to 17 bases. The germline gives CDR1 LGHDT, CDR2 YNNKEL (reference sequence). Here the CDR3 reads CASSQGTRMVRNEQFF. The CDR3 nucleotides are TGTGCCAGCAGCCAAGGTACTAGAATGGTAAGGAATGAGCAGTTCTTC.

This clonotype showed up many times. The CDR3, as DNA: TGTGCCAGCAGCCAAGATAGGCAGGGGCGAGCTAACTATGGCTACACCTTC. Translation gives CASSQDRQGRANYGYTF. The V gene is TRBV3-1, the J gene TRBJ1-2; TRBD1 might be the D (6 bases). Germline-derived CDR1 and CDR2 are LGHDT and YNNKEL (reference sequence). This CDR3 has 17 amino acids. V was cut by 0 bases and J by 0 bases, with 14 bases left in between.

About this clonotype itself: This may come from a read error, since a much larger clone is one base off. The rearrangement joins TRBV6-5 to TRBJ2-3; no definite D call. CDR1 and CDR2 from the germline V gene are MNHEY and SVGAGI. Trimming shortened V by 1 base and J by 4 bases, and 6 bases separated the two germline ends. There are 13 residues in the CDR3. CDR3 protein: CASSYFFADTQYF. CDR3 nucleotide sequence: TGTGCCAGCAGTTACTTCTTCGCAGATACGCAGTATTTT.

About this clonotype itself: A read error is possible here, since a much larger clone lies one base away. The CDR3 nucleotides are TGCGCCAGCGGAGAGGGTTTTGAGCCCCAGCATTTT. It yields the protein CASGEGFEPQHF. The J gene is TRBJ1-5, the V gene TRBV10-1; D ambiguous. This CDR3 is built from 12 residues. V was pared by 8 bases and J by 8 bases, with 13 bases between. Germline V gives CDR1 WNHNN, CDR2 SYGVQD (reference sequence).

J is TRBJ2-1 and V is TRBV27; 10 bases agree with TRBD2. From germline, CDR1 is MNHEY and CDR2 SMNVEV (reference sequence). With 8 bases clipped from V and 2 bases from J, the junction kept 6 bases outside the gene matches. CDR3 length equals 15 residues. CDR3: CASCLAGGPYNEQFF. CDR3 DNA: TGTGCCAGCTGCTTAGCGGGAGGTCCCTACAATGAGCAGTTCTTC.

This clonotype was found many times. J is TRBJ2-7 and V is TRBV29-1; 12 bases align to TRBD2. CDR1 and CDR2 (germline): SQVTM, ANQGSEA. V shed 4 bases and J 6 bases; nucleotides not matched to a gene: 4. The CDR3 consists of 13 residues. The CDR3 loop is CSVVGLAGVEQYF. The CDR3 region has the DNA TGCAGCGTTGTGGGACTAGCGGGTGTCGAGCAGTACTTC.

This clonotype was seen ten or more times. The V and J genes are TRBV20-1 and TRBJ2-1; tentatively, D is TRBD2 (6 bases). The CDR3 is made up of 13 amino acids. Germline V lookup: CDR1 DFQATT, CDR2 SNEGSKA (reference sequence). The V end lost 8 bases, the J end lost 7 bases, and 18 bases lay between the germline ends. CDR3 nucleotide sequence: TGCAGTTCTAAGGTGGGGGGAAGGAATGAGCAGTTCTTC. Residues: CSSKVGGRNEQFF.

This clonotype was counted many times. This chain links TRBV5-6 with TRBJ1-5; TRBD1 is a possible D gene (6 bases). CDR1 is SGHDT, CDR2 YYEEEE, per germline. The CDR3 consists of 16 residues. Trimming removed 3 bases from V and 4 bases from J, with 17 bases in between. The CDR3 DNA reads TGTGCCAGCAGCTCACTTCAGGGGATGGGGAATCAGCCCCAGCATTTT. Its protein product is CASSSLQGMGNQPQHF.

The chain has TRBV5-4 and TRBJ2-1, with TRBD2 matching 7 bases. The CDR3 is 16 amino acids. The V gene's germline CDR1 is SGHNT and CDR2 YYREEE (reference sequence). J gave up 9 bases and V 3 bases, and 15 bases lay outside the gene matches. CDR3 DNA sequence: TGTGCCAGCAGCTCCCCATCTGCGGGGGAAGGTTTTGAGCAGTTCTTC. Its protein product is CASSSPSAGEGFEQFF.